A single sample gave rise to the 31 T cell receptor beta chains below, sequenced in a study of T cell responses to AZD1222 COVID-19 vaccine. The data were produced by immunoSEQ multiplex PCR, yet TCRdb's version contains in-frame clones alone and is incomplete. This table has under 150,000 clones, 85% to 95% appearing once. The sequencing here drew on peripheral blood, taken on day 0 of AZD1222 vaccination. These receptors came from an adult in good health.

This sequence joins TRBV6-5 and TRBJ2-1, with 9 bases aligning to TRBD2. The V gene's germline CDR1 is MNHEY and CDR2 SVGAGI. The CDR3 length is 13 residues. After removal of 6 bases from V and 6 bases from J, the junction contained 3 bases not matched to a gene. This CDR3 reads CASRRLAANEQFF. In DNA, the CDR3 is TGTGCCAGCAGACGACTAGCGGCCAATGAGCAGTTCTTC.

The genes are TRBV3-1 (or the pseudogene TRBV3-2) and TRBJ2-5, with 7 bases identical to TRBD2. The length of the CDR3 is 15 residues. Unmatched junction bases numbered 9, after V lost 4 bases and J lost 4 bases. From germline, CDR1 is LGHDT and CDR2 YNNKEL (reference sequence). The CDR3 region is CASSPAGTTAETQYF. The DNA of the CDR3 is TGTGCCAGCAGCCCAGCCGGGACTACAGCAGAGACCCAGTACTTC.

The rearrangement links TRBV14 to TRBJ2-1, with 7 bases that match TRBD2. This CDR3 region has 17 residues. Trimming cost V 6 bases and J 7 bases; bases outside gene matches: 18. In germline, CDR1 is SGHDN, CDR2 FVKESK. The CDR3 loop reads CASSRIKDLAEGNEQFF. The CDR3 DNA is TGTGCCAGCAGTCGAATCAAGGACCTAGCGGAGGGGAATGAGCAGTTCTTC.

The chain carries TRBV11-2 and TRBJ1-1; D is uncertain. V was cut by 4 bases and J by 3 bases, with 18 bases left in between. This CDR3 region has 16 residues. CDR1 is SGHAT, CDR2 FQNNGV, per germline. In DNA form, the CDR3 reads TGTGCCAGCAGCTCCGATCTCGGTGGGTGGGACACTGAAGCTTTCTTT. It yields the protein CASSSDLGGWDTEAFF. The full variable domain, rest sourced from reference TRBV11-2 and TRBJ1-1, is EAGVAQSPRYKIIEKRQSVAFWCNPISGHATLYWYQQILGQGPKLLIQFQNNGVVDDSQLPKDRFSAERLKGVDSTLKIQPAKLEDSAVYLCASSSDLGGWDTEAFFGQGTRLTVV.

The V and J genes are TRBV5-4 and TRBJ1-2, with 7 bases matching TRBD1. Germline assignment: CDR1 SGHNT and CDR2 YYREEE (reference sequence). J lost 8 bases, V lost 0 bases, and 4 bases had no gene match. The CDR3 extends over 13 amino acids. CDR3 residues: CASSLGGGGGYTF. The CDR3 nucleotides are TGTGCCAGCAGCTTGGGAGGGGGCGGAGGCTACACCTTC.

DNA for the CDR3: TGCGCCAGCAGCTACTCCGGGACGCTAAACTATGGCTACACCTTC. It encodes CASSYSGTLNYGYTF. The V call is TRBV4-1, the J call TRBJ1-2; D may be TRBD1 (5 bases). Germline V gives CDR1 MGHRA, CDR2 YSYEKL. The CDR3 consists of 15 residues. Trimming shortened V by 5 bases and J by 2 bases, and 15 bases separated the two germline ends.

The J gene is TRBJ2-3, the V gene TRBV5-5; no clear D. Trimming took off 4 bases at V and 0 bases at J, with 15 bases between the two ends. Germline V lookup: CDR1 SGHKS, CDR2 YYEKEE (reference sequence). The CDR3 contains 16 residues. The CDR3 here is CASSPAHTLSTDTQYF. The CDR3 DNA reads as TGTGCCAGCAGCCCAGCCCACACCCTCAGCACAGATACGCAGTATTTT.

A single count supports this clone. The chain is built from TRBV15 and TRBJ2-1, with D possibly being TRBD2 (7 bases). The CDR3 sequence is 16 residues long. The germline V gene has CDR1 LNHNV and CDR2 YYDKDF (reference sequence). V was trimmed by 4 bases and J by 8 bases, leaving 21 bases between them. The CDR3 reads CATSNRGPGRDYEQFF. The CDR3 DNA is TGTGCCACCAGCAACCGGGGGCCGGGGAGGGATTATGAGCAGTTCTTC.

This chain links TRBV4-3 with TRBJ2-1; 13 nucleotides agree with TRBD2. V lost 4 bases and J lost 4; bases outside the gene matches: 4. CDR1 LGHNA and CDR2 YSLEER come from the germline V gene. The CDR3 runs 16 residues. In DNA form, the CDR3 reads TGCGCCAGCAGCCCTAGACTAGCGGGGGGTTACAATGAGCAGTTCTTC. Protein sequence: CASSPRLAGGYNEQFF.

The chain carries TRBV7-9 and TRBJ2-3, with 9 positions matching TRBD2. Looked up from germline, CDR1 is SEHNR and CDR2 is FQNEAQ (reference sequence). CDR3 length equals 16 residues. Trimming at V came to 5 bases and at J to 3 bases, leaving 9 bases not matched to a gene. CDR3 coding DNA: TGTGCCAGCAGCCCCAACAGGCGGGAGGGAACAGATACGCAGTATTTT. Protein: CASSPNRREGTDTQYF.

The V call is TRBV3-1 (or the pseudogene TRBV3-2), the J call TRBJ2-2; no firm D call. V was clipped by 2 bases and J by 0 bases, with 10 bases between them. Germline loops: CDR1 LGHDT, CDR2 YNNKEL (reference sequence). The length of the CDR3 is 16 residues. In DNA form, the CDR3 reads TGTGCCAGCAGCCAAAGGCGGCCCGCGAACACCGGGGAGCTGTTTTTT. Encoded protein: CASSQRRPANTGELFF.

The V gene is TRBV2, the J gene TRBJ2-2, with D perhaps matching TRBD1 or TRBD2 (5 bases each). Trimming removed 3 bases from V and 4 bases from J, with 15 bases in between. The CDR3 sequence is 16 residues long. CDR1 SNHLY and CDR2 FYNNEI come from the germline V gene. CDR3 sequence reads: CASSEGVQRRTGELFF. The CDR3 DNA sequence: TGTGCCAGCAGTGAGGGGGTGCAGCGCCGCACCGGGGAGCTGTTTTTT.

The V and J genes are TRBV12-3 or TRBV12-4 and TRBJ2-3, with D possibly TRBD2 on 6 matching bases. The CDR3 contains 13 residues. Trimming left V 6 bases short and J 6 bases short, with 13 bases between. The CDR3 region is CASSLLAADTQYF. DNA for the CDR3: TGTGCCAGCAGCTTACTAGCAGCCGATACGCAGTATTTT.

The V call is TRBV6-5, the J call TRBJ2-3; 9 nucleotides line up with TRBD2. Trimming removed 6 bases from V and 5 bases from J; junction bases left unmatched: 6. Germline V lookup: CDR1 MNHEY, CDR2 SVGAGI. There are 14 residues in the CDR3. CDR3 coding DNA: TGTGCCAGCAGGCGGGGGGGAATGGAAGATACGCAGTATTTT. It translates to CASRRGGMEDTQYF.

The chain is built from TRBV6-5 and TRBJ2-5; no clear D. V lost 5 bases and J lost 4, with 5 bases in between. The V gene's germline CDR1 is MNHEY and CDR2 SVGAGI. CDR3 length equals 11 residues. CDR3 amino acids: CASSPLETQYF. Written as DNA, the CDR3 is TGTGCCAGCAGTCCTTTAGAGACCCAGTACTTC.

The V gene is TRBV5-1, the J gene TRBJ2-3, with TRBD2 as a possible D gene (5 bases). Per germline, CDR1 SGHRS and CDR2 YFSETQ. CDR3 length: 11 residues. Trimming stripped 4 bases from V and 14 bases from J, with 14 bases between. CDR3 coding DNA: TGCGCCAGCAGCCCGGACTCTGAGCGGTATTTT. As protein: CASSPDSERYF. Full variable domain (missing parts from reference TRBV5-1 and TRBJ2-3): KAGVTQTPRYLIKTRGQQVTLSCSPISGHRSVSWYQQTPGQGLQFLFEYFSETQRNKGNFPGRFSGRQFSNSRSEMNVSTLELGDSALYLCASSPDSERYFGPGTRLTVL.

The V call is TRBV6-1, the J call TRBJ2-5, with a weak D call TRBD1 (5 bases). Deletions cut 3 bases from V and 2 bases from J, with 10 bases between. The CDR3 covers 14 residues. Germline V gene lookup returns CDR1 MNHNS and CDR2 SASEGT. The CDR3 here is CASSDWAGQETQYF. The CDR3 DNA sequence: TGTGCCAGCAGTGATTGGGCAGGGCAAGAGACCCAGTACTTC.

This chain joins TRBV10-3 and TRBJ1-4; 8 positions match TRBD1. V lost 2 bases and J lost 9; bases outside the gene matches: 2. The length of the CDR3 is 13 residues. CDR1 and CDR2 (germline): ENHRY, SYGVKD. The CDR3 DNA is TGTGCCATCAGTGAGCAGGGGGCGCAAAAACTGTTTTTT. Residues: CAISEQGAQKLFF.

The rearrangement uses TRBV4-1 and TRBJ2-3, with 10 bases identical to TRBD2. The CDR3 is made up of 17 amino acids. V dropped 2 bases and J dropped 5; count of bases not matched to a gene: 10. Germline CDR1 and CDR2: MGHRA and YSYEKL. The CDR3, as DNA: TGCGCCAGCAGCCAAAGGGCTGGGACTAGCGTAAAAGATACGCAGTATTTT. Protein product: CASSQRAGTSVKDTQYF.

The chain couples TRBV30 to TRBJ2-3; D possibly uses TRBD1 or TRBD2 (5 bases each). Germline-derived CDR1 and CDR2 are GTSNPN and SVGIG (reference sequence). Trimming left V 1 base short and J 6 bases short, with 11 bases between. The CDR3 contains 13 residues. Written as DNA, the CDR3 is TGTGCCTGGAGTGGAGGGGTCGGGGATACGCAGTATTTT. Residues: CAWSGGVGDTQYF.

This rearrangement joins TRBV12-5 to TRBJ1-1, with D possibly being TRBD1 (6 bases). The CDR3 is 15 amino acids. V lost 4 bases and J lost 1, with 13 bases in between. Germline V gene sequence: CDR1 LGHNT, CDR2 FRNRAP. This CDR3 reads CASGSRGGQNTEAFF. In DNA, the CDR3 is TGTGCTAGTGGTTCCCGGGGGGGGCAGAACACTGAAGCTTTCTTT.

The genes are TRBV19 and TRBJ2-7; perhaps TRBD2 as D (6 bases). V lost 6 bases to trimming and J lost 3 bases, with 18 bases between them. Per the germline V gene, CDR1 is LNHDA and CDR2 is SQIVND (reference sequence). This CDR3 has 15 residues. CDR3 sequence: CASSLTGGKGYEQYF. The CDR3 DNA is TGTGCCAGTAGCCTAACGGGCGGGAAAGGCTACGAGCAGTACTTC.

Regarding this clone: This sample also contains other DNA sequences that code for the same CDR3. CDR3 in DNA: TGTGCCAGCAGTTTGTCCGCCTACGAGCAGTACTTC. This translates into CASSLSAYEQYF. The chain recombines TRBV12-3 or TRBV12-4 with TRBJ2-7; unclear D gene. This CDR3 region has 12 residues. V dropped 3 bases and J dropped 2 bases, with 5 bases sitting between them.

The chain is built from TRBV25-1 and TRBJ1-3; D gene ambiguous. The germline V gene has CDR1 MGHDK and CDR2 SYGVNS. This CDR3 is built from 14 residues. V was cut by 2 bases and J by 4 bases, with 9 bases left in between. CDR3 in amino acids: CASSEERTGNTIYF. The CDR3 region has the DNA TGTGCCAGCAGTGAAGAGAGAACCGGAAACACCATATATTTT.

This CDR3 is CASSQEWGGGYTF. The DNA for the CDR3 is TGCGCCAGCAGCCAAGAGTGGGGGGGTGGCTACACCTTC. The chain is built from TRBV4-1 and TRBJ1-2; possible D gene TRBD1, 5 bases. Germline CDR1 MGHRA, CDR2 YSYEKL. The CDR3 totals 13 residues. Trimming stripped 0 bases from V and 7 bases from J, with 9 bases between.

This chain links TRBV12-3 or TRBV12-4 with TRBJ1-4, with D unclear. The CDR3 runs 13 residues. V dropped 2 bases and J dropped 5 bases, with 6 bases sitting between them. In DNA, the CDR3 is TGTGCCAGCAGTTTACGTCGCAATGAAAAACTGTTTTTT. This sequence encodes CASSLRRNEKLFF.

This clone was found once. The CDR3 protein is CASSLGGNRAGNTIYF. The CDR3 DNA sequence: TGTGCCAGCAGCTTAGGGGGGAACAGGGCTGGAAACACCATATATTTT. The chain couples TRBV7-8 to TRBJ1-3, with D possibly TRBD1 on 6 matching bases. Germline V gives CDR1 SGHVS, CDR2 FQNEAQ. Between the trimmed V and J ends, which lost 1 base and 2 bases, there was a span of 12 bases. The CDR3 has 16 residues.

This sequence joins TRBV6-2 or TRBV6-3 and TRBJ1-3; D remains unclear. Germline CDR1 MNHEY, CDR2 SVGEGT. V was pared by 6 bases and J by 1 base, with 10 bases between. This CDR3 has 14 amino acids. Here the CDR3 reads CASSRGSSGNTIYF. The CDR3 DNA follows: TGTGCCAGCAGCCGGGGATCGTCTGGAAACACCATATATTTT.

The chain employs TRBV11-2 and TRBJ1-1, with D unresolved. Germline assignment: CDR1 SGHAT and CDR2 FQNNGV. V lost 4 bases and J lost 3, with 21 bases in between. The CDR3 is made up of 17 amino acids. The CDR3 is CASSWPGSVVRDTEAFF. The DNA for the CDR3 is TGTGCCAGCAGCTGGCCGGGATCTGTTGTTAGGGACACTGAAGCTTTCTTT.

The V gene is TRBV12-3 or TRBV12-4, the J gene TRBJ2-5, with D unclear. Trimming took 6 bases from V and 4 from J, leaving 6 bases between them. The CDR3 runs to 11 residues. CDR3 region: CASSPAETQYF. The DNA of the CDR3 is TGTGCCAGCAGCCCGGCAGAGACCCAGTACTTC.

This chain links TRBV7-2 with TRBJ1-1; D uncertain. CDR3 length: 14 residues. CDR1 SGHTA and CDR2 FQGNSA come from the germline V gene. The V end lost 4 bases, the J end lost 1 base, and 10 bases lay between the germline ends. The DNA for the CDR3 is TGTGCCAGCAGCTCTTACCTCAGGAACACTGAAGCTTTCTTT. It is translated as CASSSYLRNTEAFF.